The 32 T cell receptor beta chains below come from one sample, sequenced in a study of T cells in placental villitis. The immunoSEQ assay was v4. TCRdb's copy holds only in-frame clones and misses some; the assay was immunoSEQ multiplex PCR. This table holds several thousand clones, about 77% found once. Sequenced material: placental tissue containing maternal and fetal cells. These receptors came from a human patient with infectious villitis; the placental T cells may come from both mother and fetus.

This chain joins TRBV5-4 and TRBJ2-6; TRBD2 matches 15 bases. CDR1 SGHNT and CDR2 YYREEE come from the germline V gene (reference sequence). J was trimmed by 0 bases and V by 4 bases; bases with no gene match: 2. The CDR3 covers 18 residues. The CDR3 reads CASSGLAGGPSGANVLTF. CDR3 nucleotides: TGTGCCAGCAGCGGACTAGCGGGGGGGCCCTCTGGGGCCAACGTCCTGACTTTC.

This clone was seen a handful of times. The same CDR3 also results from other DNA sequences found in this sample. This chain connects TRBV9 to TRBJ1-1; tentatively, D is TRBD1 (5 bases). Germline loops: CDR1 SGDLS, CDR2 YYNGEE. The V gene lost 0 bases and the J gene lost 1 base, with 10 bases spanning the gap. The length of the CDR3 is 15 residues. CDR3 residues: CASSVGTGANTEAFF. CDR3 bases: TGTGCCAGCAGCGTAGGAACAGGAGCGAACACTGAAGCTTTCTTT.

The CDR3 spells CASSFDANTGELFF. CDR3 nucleotide sequence: TGTGCCAGCAGCTTTGACGCGAACACCGGGGAGCTGTTTTTT. V gene TRBV7-2 combines with J gene TRBJ2-2; D unresolved. The CDR3 loop spans 14 amino acids. The germline V and J ends were trimmed by 3 bases and 0 bases, with 5 bases remaining between them. CDR1 is SGHTA, CDR2 FQGNSA, per germline.

About this clone itself: Additional DNA sequences in this sample encode the identical CDR3. This rearrangement joins TRBV28 to TRBJ2-5; possible D gene TRBD2, 7 bases. CDR1 MDHEN and CDR2 SYDVKM come from the germline V gene. This CDR3 has 15 residues. V was pared by 3 bases and J by 5 bases, with 16 bases between. This CDR3 is CASSLRQGRGETQYF. CDR3 nucleotides: TGTGCCAGCAGTTTGAGGCAGGGGAGGGGTGAGACCCAGTACTTC. Supplemented by reference TRBV28 and TRBJ2-5, the full variable domain reads DVKVTQSSRYLVKRTGEKVFLECVQDMDHENMFWYRQDPGLGLRLIYFSYDVKMKEKGDIPEGYSVSREKKERFSLILESASTNQTSMYLCASSLRQGRGETQYFGPGTRLLVL.

This chain uses TRBV18 with TRBJ1-1; TRBD1 aligns across 10 bases. V was clipped by 1 base and J by 0 bases; unmatched bases: 2. The CDR3 sequence is 16 residues long. Germline values: CDR1 KGHSH, CDR2 LQKENI. This CDR3 reads CASSPRGTGVNTEAFF. The DNA for the CDR3 is TGTGCCAGCTCACCACGGGGGACAGGGGTGAACACTGAAGCTTTCTTT.

The CDR3: CASSLGGEKLFF. The CDR3 DNA is TGCGCCAGCAGCTTGGGAGGTGAAAAACTGTTTTTT. The chain carries TRBV5-1 and TRBJ1-4; D is unresolved. The germline V and J ends were trimmed by 0 bases and 7 bases, with 4 bases remaining between them. Germline V gene sequence: CDR1 SGHRS, CDR2 YFSETQ. This CDR3 comprises 12 residues.

This chain uses TRBV9 with TRBJ2-7, with TRBD1 matching 8 bases. The CDR3 spans 13 residues. Losses at the gene ends were 3 bases for V and 4 bases for J; bases not matched to a gene: 3. Germline values: CDR1 SGDLS, CDR2 YYNGEE. This CDR3 is CASSAGGVYEQYF. Written as DNA, the CDR3 is TGTGCCAGCAGCGCAGGGGGCGTTTACGAGCAGTACTTC.

This clone was seen a handful of times. This sample includes further DNA sequences coding for the same CDR3. J is TRBJ2-5 and V is TRBV27, with D unclear. The ends were cut back, 4 bases at V and 4 bases at J, with 16 bases in the middle. This CDR3 has 15 amino acids. Per the germline V gene, CDR1 is MNHEY and CDR2 is SMNVEV (reference sequence). DNA of the CDR3: TGTGCCAGCAGTTCGAAGGACGCCCGAACAGAGACCCAGTACTTC. Amino acids: CASSSKDARTETQYF.

The chain is built from TRBV5-1 and TRBJ2-5; 8 bases are a match to TRBD2. After removal of 0 bases from V and 7 bases from J, the junction contained 11 bases not matched to a gene. Germline CDR1 SGHRS, CDR2 YFSETQ. This CDR3 has 16 amino acids. The CDR3 here is CASSLVQRGLGGTQYF. Written as DNA, the CDR3 is TGCGCCAGCAGCTTGGTCCAGCGGGGGCTGGGGGGGACCCAGTACTTC.

The V call is TRBV6-6, the J call TRBJ1-2; D is perhaps TRBD1 (5 bases). The germline V gene encodes CDR1 MNHNY and CDR2 SVGAGI (reference sequence). This CDR3 region has 13 residues. V was trimmed by 5 bases and J by 6 bases, leaving 13 bases between them. CDR3 nucleotide sequence: TGTGCCAGCAGTACCGGGGCCGGGAATGGCTACACCTTC. Encoded protein: CASSTGAGNGYTF.

In the case of this clone: The sample has other DNA sequences that encode this CDR3 too. This chain connects TRBV2 to TRBJ1-2; 10 bases agree with TRBD1. The CDR3 is 15 amino acids. Germline trimming cut 10 bases from V and 0 bases from J; bases unmatched to any gene: 8. The germline V gene has CDR1 SNHLY and CDR2 FYNNEI. CDR3 amino acids: CATWDRGSANYGYTF. CDR3 nucleotide sequence: TGTGCCACTTGGGACAGGGGTTCAGCTAACTATGGCTACACCTTC.

V usage is TRBV7-9 and J usage is TRBJ2-2, with TRBD2 as a possible D gene (5 bases). The CDR3 runs 14 residues. Trimming pared 5 bases from V and 2 bases from J, leaving 9 bases between. Germline V CDR1 and CDR2: SEHNR, FQNEAQ (reference sequence). CDR3 protein: CASSLAGNTGELFF. The CDR3 nucleotides are TGTGCCAGCAGCCTCGCGGGCAACACCGGGGAGCTGTTTTTT.

This chain joins TRBV6-6 and TRBJ1-1; D is unclear. V was clipped by 0 bases and J by 11 bases, with 7 bases between them. CDR1 is MNHNY and CDR2 is SVGAGI in the germline V gene (reference sequence). CDR3 length equals 11 residues. This CDR3 is CASSYSREAFF. The DNA of the CDR3 is TGTGCCAGCAGTTACTCGAGGGAGGCTTTCTTT.

The rearrangement links TRBV2 to TRBJ1-6, with a possible D match to TRBD1 (6 bases). Germline CDR1 SNHLY, CDR2 FYNNEI. The CDR3 has 13 residues. V was shortened by 8 bases and J by 10 bases, with 15 bases between the two germline ends. CDR3 in DNA: TGTGCCAGCCTGGAGGTTGGGGGCTCACCCCTCCACTTT. Protein product: CASLEVGGSPLHF.

As DNA, the CDR3 is TGTGCCACCGGCGCCGATTTTGATGAAAAACTGTTTTTT. Translated: CATGADFDEKLFF. This chain uses TRBV28 with TRBJ1-4, with D unclear. Trimming took off 10 bases at V and 6 bases at J, with 15 bases between the two ends. Looked up from germline, CDR1 is MDHEN and CDR2 is SYDVKM. CDR3 size: 13 residues. Full variable domain (remainder filled in from reference TRBV28 and TRBJ1-4): DVKVTQSSRYLVKRTGEKVFLECVQDMDHENMFWYRQDPGLGLRLIYFSYDVKMKEKGDIPEGYSVSREKKERFSLILESASTNQTSMYLCATGADFDEKLFFGSGTQLSVL.

The V and J genes are TRBV18 and TRBJ2-7; D possibly corresponds to TRBD1 (6 bases). The ends were cut back, 2 bases at V and 3 bases at J, with 11 bases in the middle. The germline gives CDR1 KGHSH, CDR2 LQKENI. The CDR3 is made up of 14 amino acids. The CDR3 region has the DNA TGTGCCAGCTCACCAAGGCAGGGGAACTACGAGCAGTACTTC. Protein: CASSPRQGNYEQYF.

The rearrangement joins TRBV3-1 (or the pseudogene TRBV3-2) to TRBJ1-2; TRBD1 is a possible D gene (5 bases). Germline V CDR1 and CDR2: LGHDT, YNNKEL (reference sequence). The CDR3 runs to 14 residues. V was pared by 0 bases and J by 6 bases, with 11 bases between. The CDR3 nucleotides are TGTGCCAGCAGCCAAGATCAAACGGACAATGGCTACACCTTC. Translation gives CASSQDQTDNGYTF.

The chain couples TRBV5-8 to TRBJ1-4; tentatively, D is TRBD1 (5 bases). The CDR3 contains 13 residues. The V end was cut by 7 bases, the J end by 5 bases, with 12 bases between. The germline CDR1 and CDR2 sequences are SGHTS and YDEGEE. CDR3 protein: CASPTGPNEKLFF. As DNA, the CDR3 is TGTGCCAGCCCTACAGGACCGAATGAAAAACTGTTTTTT.

The J gene is TRBJ1-3, the V gene TRBV5-1; D not resolved. The CDR3 is 15 residues long. Germline loops: CDR1 SGHRS, CDR2 YFSETQ. Deletions cut 2 bases from V and 1 base from J, with 10 bases between. CDR3 in amino acids: CASSFRRDSGNTIYF. As DNA, the CDR3 is TGCGCCAGCAGCTTCCGTCGGGATTCTGGAAACACCATATATTTT.

J is TRBJ2-6 and V is TRBV10-1, with D uncertain. Germline values: CDR1 WNHNN, CDR2 SYGVQD (reference sequence). V was trimmed by 3 bases and J by 4 bases, leaving 10 bases between them. The CDR3 spans 15 residues. DNA for the CDR3: TGCGCCAGCAGTGACGCCCCCCCGGGGGCCAACGTCCTGACTTTC. This translates into CASSDAPPGANVLTF.

Note on this clone: Other DNA sequences in the sample encode the same CDR3. The chain uses TRBV2 and TRBJ1-3; no clear D. Trimming shortened V by 1 base and J by 0 bases, and 7 bases separated the two germline ends. The V gene's germline CDR1 is SNHLY and CDR2 FYNNEI. The CDR3 runs 15 residues. CDR3 sequence: CASSEGPSSGNTIYF. CDR3 bases: TGTGCCAGCAGTGAAGGACCGAGCTCTGGAAACACCATATATTTT.

This clone has only one observation. The J gene is TRBJ2-7, the V gene TRBV7-9, with D unresolved. The CDR3 extends over 14 amino acids. V lost 6 bases, J lost 2 bases, and 14 bases lay in between. Germline V CDR1 and CDR2: SEHNR, FQNEAQ (reference sequence). The CDR3 loop reads CASSYPGPTYEQYF. CDR3 nucleotide sequence: TGTGCCAGCAGTTATCCCGGGCCCACCTACGAGCAGTACTTC.

The chain joins TRBV3-1 (or the pseudogene TRBV3-2) to TRBJ2-5; D is undetermined. The last part of the DNA fits TRBJ2-7 better; the J call may be wrong. Germline-derived CDR1 and CDR2 are LGHDT and YNNKEL (reference sequence). The CDR3 has 10 amino acids. The CDR3 sequence: CAAAPNEQYF. The CDR3 DNA follows: TGTGCAGCAGCCCCCAACGAGCAGTACTTC.

The V call is TRBV6-6, the J call TRBJ1-4; TRBD1 aligns across 7 bases. V shed 2 bases, J shed 4 bases, and the junction held 1 base outside the gene matches. Germline values: CDR1 MNHNY, CDR2 SVGAGI (reference sequence). The CDR3 length is 14 residues. The CDR3 nucleotides are TGTGCCAGCAGTTACGGGACAGATAATGAAAAACTGTTTTTT. It specifies CASSYGTDNEKLFF.

The V call is TRBV27, the J call TRBJ1-2, with TRBD1 matching 11 bases. The CDR3 runs 17 residues. With 4 bases clipped from V and 4 bases from J, the junction kept 11 bases outside the gene matches. CDR1 is MNHEY, CDR2 SMNVEV, per germline (reference sequence). DNA for the CDR3: TGTGCCAGCAGTTCCTACTTTTGGACAGGGGGCACCTATGGCTACACCTTC. Translated, it gives CASSSYFWTGGTYGYTF.

The V call is TRBV18, the J call TRBJ2-7; possibly TRBD1 for D (6 bases). The germline V gene has CDR1 KGHSH and CDR2 LQKENI. The CDR3 totals 12 residues. Trimming took 3 bases from V and 3 from J, leaving 6 bases between them. CDR3 DNA: TGTGCCAGCTCACCGGACAGCTACGAGCAGTACTTC. As protein: CASSPDSYEQYF. The full variable domain, rest sourced from reference TRBV18 and TRBJ2-7, is NAGVMQNPRHLVRRRGQEARLRCSPMKGHSHVYWYRQLPEEGLKFMVYLQKENIIDESGMPKERFSAEFPKEGPSILRIQQVVRGDSAAYFCASSPDSYEQYFGPGTRLTVT.

This clone was seen a few times. This chain uses TRBV9 with TRBJ2-7, with D perhaps being TRBD1 or TRBD2 (5 bases each). The CDR3 extends over 15 amino acids. Germline CDR1 and CDR2: SGDLS and YYNGEE. Deletions cut 1 base from V and 10 bases from J, with 21 bases between. The CDR3 sequence is CASSVYEGPSEEQYF. DNA for the CDR3: TGTGCCAGCAGCGTATACGAGGGACCCTCAGAGGAACAGTACTTC.

In its sample, this clone was seen a few times. V is TRBV6-4 and J is TRBJ1-1, with D possibly being TRBD1 (5 bases). This CDR3 contains 14 residues. Germline CDR1 MRHNA, CDR2 SNTAGT. Trimming stripped 7 bases from V and 11 bases from J, with 23 bases between. The CDR3: CASTPMPGGGSAFF. DNA for the CDR3: TGTGCCAGCACCCCAATGCCGGGGGGAGGGTCGGCTTTCTTT.

The rearrangement joins TRBV4-2 to TRBJ2-7; D call uncertain. The germline CDR1 and CDR2 sequences are LGHNA and YNFKEQ. The CDR3 extends over 12 amino acids. V lost 0 bases and J lost 5, with 5 bases in between. The CDR3 DNA sequence: TGTGCCAGCAGCCAAGATCTTCACGAGCAGTACTTC. Translated, it gives CASSQDLHEQYF.

V and J are TRBV21-1 and TRBJ2-7; the D call of TRBD2 is as the table states it, not checked on the DNA. TRBV21-1 is noted as a pseudogene. CDR3 length equals 15 residues. For the CDR3, the DNA is TGTGCCAGCAGAAAAGGCGGGACTAGCCAGGACGAGCAGTACTTC. It encodes CASRKGGTSQDEQYF.

Only a few counts were recorded for this clone. The rearrangement uses TRBV6-5 and TRBJ2-6; D is uncertain. Germline V gene lookup returns CDR1 MNHEY and CDR2 SVGAGI. Trimming removed 5 bases from V and 2 bases from J, with 7 bases in between. The CDR3 has 14 residues. The CDR3 sequence: CASSIGTGANVLTF. The CDR3 DNA reads as TGTGCCAGCAGTATAGGTACTGGGGCCAACGTCCTGACTTTC.

Only one count was recorded for this clone. The chain combines TRBV18 with TRBJ2-1; 9 bases agree with TRBD1. CDR3 size: 15 residues. CDR1 and CDR2 (germline): KGHSH, LQKENI. With 5 bases clipped from V and 6 bases from J, the junction kept 8 bases outside the gene matches. In DNA, the CDR3 is TGTGCCAGCTCAGCGCCGGGACAGGGCCGCAATGAGCAGTTCTTC. It yields the protein CASSAPGQGRNEQFF.